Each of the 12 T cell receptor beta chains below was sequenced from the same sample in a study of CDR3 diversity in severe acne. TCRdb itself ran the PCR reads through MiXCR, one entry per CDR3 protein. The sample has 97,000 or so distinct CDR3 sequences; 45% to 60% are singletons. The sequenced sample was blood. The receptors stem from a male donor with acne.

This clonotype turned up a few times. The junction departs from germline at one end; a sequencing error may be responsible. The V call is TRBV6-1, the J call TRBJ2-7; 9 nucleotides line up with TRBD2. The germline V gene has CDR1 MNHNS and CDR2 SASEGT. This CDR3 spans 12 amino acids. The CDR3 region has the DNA TGTGCCAGCGCGGGAGGGCCCTATGAGCAGTACTTC. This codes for CASAGGPYEQYF.

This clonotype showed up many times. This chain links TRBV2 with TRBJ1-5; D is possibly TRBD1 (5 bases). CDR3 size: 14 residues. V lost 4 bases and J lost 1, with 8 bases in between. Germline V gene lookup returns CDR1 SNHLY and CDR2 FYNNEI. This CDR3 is CASSGGWSNQPQHF. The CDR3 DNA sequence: TGTGCCAGCAGTGGGGGCTGGAGCAATCAGCCCCAGCATTTT.

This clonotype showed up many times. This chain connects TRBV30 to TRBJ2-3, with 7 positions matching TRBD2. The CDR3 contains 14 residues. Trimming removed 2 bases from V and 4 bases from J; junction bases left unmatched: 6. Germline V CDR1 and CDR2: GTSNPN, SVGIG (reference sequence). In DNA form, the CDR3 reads TGTGCCTGGAGTTTCGGCGGGAGAGCAGATACGCAGTATTTT. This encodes CAWSFGGRADTQYF.

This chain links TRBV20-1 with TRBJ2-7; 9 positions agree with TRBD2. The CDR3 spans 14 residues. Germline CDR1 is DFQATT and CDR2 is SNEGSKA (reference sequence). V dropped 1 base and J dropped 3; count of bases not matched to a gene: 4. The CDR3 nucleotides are TGCAGTGCTAGAGGGGCTAGCGGGATCTACGAGCAGTACTTC. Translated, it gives CSARGASGIYEQYF.

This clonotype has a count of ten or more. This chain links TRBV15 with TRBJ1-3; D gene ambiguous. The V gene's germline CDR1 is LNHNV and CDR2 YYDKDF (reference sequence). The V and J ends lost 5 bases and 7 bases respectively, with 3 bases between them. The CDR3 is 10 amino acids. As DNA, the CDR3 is TGTGCCACCAGCTTGAACACCATATATTTT. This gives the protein CATSLNTIYF.

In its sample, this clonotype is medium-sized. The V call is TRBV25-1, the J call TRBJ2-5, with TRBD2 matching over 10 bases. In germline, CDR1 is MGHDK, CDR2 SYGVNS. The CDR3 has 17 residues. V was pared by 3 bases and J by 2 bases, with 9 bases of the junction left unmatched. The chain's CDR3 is CASSDHLKAGGQETQYF. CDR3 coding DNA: TGTGCCAGCAGTGATCACCTTAAAGCGGGAGGGCAAGAGACCCAGTACTTC.

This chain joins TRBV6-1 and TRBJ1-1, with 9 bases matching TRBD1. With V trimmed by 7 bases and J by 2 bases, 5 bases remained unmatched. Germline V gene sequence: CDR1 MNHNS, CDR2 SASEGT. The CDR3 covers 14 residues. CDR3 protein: CASNKQGANTEAFF. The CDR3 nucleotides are TGTGCCAGCAACAAACAGGGGGCAAACACTGAAGCTTTCTTT.

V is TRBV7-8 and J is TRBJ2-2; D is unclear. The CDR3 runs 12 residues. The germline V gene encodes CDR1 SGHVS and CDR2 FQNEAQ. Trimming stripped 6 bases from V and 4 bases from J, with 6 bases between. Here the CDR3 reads CASSPATGELFF. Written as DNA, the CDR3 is TGTGCCAGCAGTCCGGCCACCGGGGAGCTGTTTTTT.

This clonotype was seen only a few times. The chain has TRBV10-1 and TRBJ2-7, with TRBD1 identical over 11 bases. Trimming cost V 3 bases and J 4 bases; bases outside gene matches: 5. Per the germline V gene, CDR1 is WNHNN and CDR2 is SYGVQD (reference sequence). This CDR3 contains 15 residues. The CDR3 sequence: CASSEWTGGLYEQYF. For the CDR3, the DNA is TGCGCCAGCAGTGAATGGACAGGGGGCTTATACGAGCAGTACTTC.

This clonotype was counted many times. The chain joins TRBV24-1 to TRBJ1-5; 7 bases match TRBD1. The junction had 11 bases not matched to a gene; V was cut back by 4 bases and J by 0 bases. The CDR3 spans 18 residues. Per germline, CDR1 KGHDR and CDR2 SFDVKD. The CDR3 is CATSETGTDPYSNQPQHF. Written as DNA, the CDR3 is TGTGCCACCAGTGAAACCGGGACAGATCCATATAGCAATCAGCCCCAGCATTTT.

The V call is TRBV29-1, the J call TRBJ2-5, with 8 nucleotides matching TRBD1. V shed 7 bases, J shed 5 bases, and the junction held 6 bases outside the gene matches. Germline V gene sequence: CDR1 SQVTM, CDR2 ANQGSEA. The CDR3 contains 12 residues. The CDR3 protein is CSAQGAGETQYF. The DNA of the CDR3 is TGCAGCGCCCAGGGGGCAGGGGAGACCCAGTACTTC.

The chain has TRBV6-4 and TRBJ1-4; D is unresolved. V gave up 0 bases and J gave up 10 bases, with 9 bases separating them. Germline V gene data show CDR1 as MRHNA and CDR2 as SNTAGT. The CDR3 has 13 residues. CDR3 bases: TGTGCCAGCAGTGACTCGGCCCGATCAAAACTGTTTTTT. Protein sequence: CASSDSARSKLFF.